This T cell receptor beta chain originates from a study of blood T cell repertoires in COVID-19. Study as a whole: Samples came from the United States, Italy and Spain, spanning acute and convalescent COVID-19. Sample material is recorded as cDNA or gDNA derived from T cells, B-cell-depleted T cells, or PBMCs.

Germline V gives CDR1 MNHEY, CDR2 SMNVEV (reference sequence). This CDR3 has 14 residues. The V segment lost 5 bases and the J segment 8 bases; nucleotides outside the gene matches: 7. Source study methods: Amplification of reference gene primers was used by the study to estimate nucleated cell counts. Sequencing used immunoSEQ multiplex PCR; TCRdb keeps in-frame clones, though not all of them. That table furnishes V, J and clone size, whereas the DNA furnished D and trimming. The table has hundreds of thousands of clones, roughly 89% seen once. This clone was counted only a few times. Sequencing input: PBMCs or T cells enriched from blood (not recorded which). The rearrangement uses TRBV27 and TRBJ1-4, with 8 bases matching TRBD1. The receptor comes from a woman aged 30 to 39 with acute COVID-19. CDR3 protein: CASSRTGTKEKLFF. As DNA, the CDR3 is TGTGCCAGCAGTCGGACAGGGACGAAAGAAAAACTGTTTTTT. Filled out from reference TRBV27 and TRBJ1-4, the complete variable domain reads EAQVTQNPRYLITVTGKKLTVTCSQNMNHEYMSWYRQDPGLGLRQIYYSMNVEVTDKGDVPEGYKVSRKEKRNFPLILESPSPNQTSLYFCASSRTGTKEKLFFGSGTQLSVL.